This TCR beta chain comes out of a study of T cell clonotyping in hematopoietic cell transplantation. Whole-study results and caveats: Higher Inverse Simpson Index values in graft donor and pretransplant recipient predicted broader posttransplant TCR diversity. Few recipient clonotypes overlapped donors; over 97% were de novo at given depth. Pathologically expanded recipient clonotypes increased progressively from day 30 to day 180 as diversity fell.

The data were produced by immunoSEQ multiplex PCR, yet TCRdb's version contains in-frame clones alone and is incomplete. The table lists around 6,000 clones, approximately 30% of them singletons. Turning to this clone: The antigen remains unidentified.

Blood collection times were about day -28 and days 30, 100, 180 posttransplant. The sample was peripheral blood mononuclear cells, taken 30 days after allogeneic stem cell transplant. The receptor was derived from a female patient aged 50 to 60 who had an allogeneic stem cell transplant from an unrelated donor, so the T cells may come from the graft donor. Some clones in this sample may be carry-over from other donors' samples.

The CDR3 sequence is CAWSVPGLTEAFF. The CDR3 coding sequence is TGTGCCTGGAGTGTACCGGGCCTCACTGAAGCTTTCTTT. The chain is built from TRBV30 and TRBJ1-1; D is unclear. The CDR3 covers 13 residues. CDR1 and CDR2 from the germline V gene are GTSNPN and SVGIG (reference sequence). Trimming removed 0 bases at V and 4 bases at J, with 9 bases between.